This T cell receptor beta chain was sequenced for a study of T cell changes during pregnancy in multiple sclerosis. The data were produced by immunoSEQ multiplex PCR, yet TCRdb's version contains in-frame clones alone and is incomplete. The sample lists under 15,000 clones, about 91% occurring once. This specimen was CD8+ T cells from peripheral blood mononuclear cells, taken in the second trimester of pregnancy. This receptor was obtained from a female donor in good health, enrolled as a control in a pregnancy study.

The CDR3 sequence: CASGRTTSSLSYEQYF. The CDR3 DNA reads as TGTGCCAGCGGCCGGACAACGAGCTCCCTTTCCTACGAGCAGTACTTC. V is TRBV13 and J is TRBJ2-7; possibly TRBD1 for D (5 bases). CDR3 length equals 16 residues. V lost 8 bases and J 1 base, leaving 21 bases between the germline ends. The germline V gene has CDR1 PRHDT and CDR2 FYEKMQ (reference sequence).